This TCR beta chain was identified during a study of blood T cells in healthy people across ages. Study results and limitations: One million T cells yielded diversity estimates that were considered underestimates.

For the second PCR, which ran for roughly 7 to 11 cycles, a sample-barcoded 5' primer and a J-beta primer mix were used. TCRdb processed the 5' RACE reads anew with MiXCR; each CDR3 protein has one entry. Here the sample spans 700,000 or so distinct CDR3 sequences, approximately 40% being singletons. A remark on this clonotype: Its antigen is currently unknown.

V lost 6 bases and J lost 6; bases outside the gene matches: 20. The CDR3 covers 17 residues. Germline assignment: CDR1 DFQATT and CDR2 SNEGSKA (reference sequence). The sequence was collected from a man older than 75 in good health. The sequencing input was blood. V gene TRBV20-1 combines with J gene TRBJ2-1; 7 bases agree with TRBD1. In nucleotides, the CDR3 is TGCAGTGCCCACACTCCCATTTCGACAGGGATCTCCAATGAGCAGTTCTTC. Its protein is CSAHTPISTGISNEQFF.